This record looks at one T cell receptor (beta chain) sequence and its context. This clonotype was observed at least ten times. Its antigen is still unknown. Per-nucleotide qualities are absent, and no much larger clonotype sits a single base away. According to the study, the label for this sample's time point signals: persistent/refractory GD, antithyroid drugs over 5 years with positive TRAb. For both TCR sequencing and RNA sequencing, RNA was extracted from PBMCs using TRIzol. Graves' disease was diagnosed according to American Thyroid Association guidelines. Recruitment of patients was carried out at an endocrinology department in Xi'an, China. From each patient, approximately 10 milliliters of peripheral blood was collected into an EDTA anticoagulant tube. PBMCs were isolated by Ficoll Paque Plus density gradient separation without further T cell sorting. An Agilent 2100 Bioanalyzer and agarose gel were used to check RNA quality, while a NanoDrop 2000 measured RNA concentration.

Library construction relied on multiplex PCR. This sample was sequenced with an Illumina HiSeq 4000. CDR3 regions were amplified by Arm-PCR with iRepertoire HTBI primers to construct TCR beta libraries. Before sequencing, the PCR products underwent gel purification. The study's processing was this. Gene usage analysis of CDR3 amino acid clonotypes used the 60 to 80 TRBV and 14 to 15 TRBJ segments found across samples. COPE and FqMerger were used to merge the filtered high-quality paired reads into contigs. BLAST was used to align contigs to IMGT TRBV, TRBD and TRBJ reference genes, and CDR3 was defined according to IMGT. Highly expanded clones were defined as clonotypes with a frequency above 0.1%. Shannon entropy was used to measure repertoire diversity, and the Gini coefficient was used to measure V-J evenness. Clonotypes shared by more than one individual were considered public. Clones were called with MiXCR by TCRdb after fastp trimmed the public reads at Q25, and only in-frame beta chains were retained. Under each unique CDR3 protein, matching rows form one entry showing the most common genes and DNA. The V and J calls and clone size come from TCRdb's table, not from the authors' own analysis. In this sample the table shows about 660,000 distinct CDR3 sequences, 30% of which occur a single time. Roughly 41% of the sample goes to the ten largest clones.

These data are taken from a study of regulatory T cells in long-lasting Graves disease (dated by TCRdb to the early 2020s). Regarding the research as a whole: Persistent Graves' disease meant more than 5 years of antithyroid drug treatment with TSH receptor autoantibodies that stayed positive. The study took place in China and was registered as a clinical trial. A total of roughly 35 samples were covered by TCR sequencing, comprising approximately 13 persistent and roughly 20 newly diagnosed Graves' disease patients. Peripheral blood TCR sequencing and RNA sequencing compared persistent Graves' disease patients with newly diagnosed Graves' disease patients. Antithyroid drugs had been taken for 8.5 to 12 years on average by persistent Graves' disease patients in the clinical cohort.

Study-level results and caveats: The authors acknowledged the small sample size as a limitation that may reduce accuracy. Sequencing and analysis were limited to the TCR beta chain. Because the primary lesion, thyroid tissue, could not be accessed, the study looked at peripheral blood alone. Lower TCR Shannon entropy and fewer highly expanded clones were observed in persistent Graves' disease patients than in newly diagnosed patients, which suggested clonal expansion. Persistent patients shared more public clonotypes among themselves (around 3,000) than newly diagnosed patients did (more than 950).

The clonotype was recovered from a female donor with Graves disease. The sequenced sample was peripheral blood mononuclear cells (PBMCs), obtained when the disease was refractory, from a patient treated with antithyroid drugs.

CDR3 reads: CASSAGTSWKETQYF. The sequenced DNA is TGTGCCAGCAGCGCCGGGACTAGCTGGAAAGAGACCCAGTACTTC. The sequence joins TRBV6-1 to TRBJ2-5; TRBD2 aligns with 9 central bases. The CDR3 starts with the cysteine, ends with the phenylalanine, and has 15 residues. Just the 45-base CDR3 DNA is kept, in frame starting at base 1. Clipping removes 6 bases from V and 3 bases from J, with 8 as the unmatched junction base count. CDR1 is given as MNHNS and CDR2 as SASEGT, both from the germline V gene.